The sequence of this T cell receptor (beta chain) was determined in a study of blood T cell repertoires in COVID-19. At the level of the study: Samples taken during acute and convalescent COVID-19 were collected in the United States, Italy and Spain. PBMCs, B-cell-depleted T cells, or T cells provided the cDNA or gDNA that made up the material.

Germline values: CDR1 SGHRS, CDR2 YFSETQ. V was clipped by 2 bases and J by 1 base; unmatched bases: 3. The CDR3 sequence is 16 residues long. In the authors' methods: By means of reference gene primer amplification, nucleated cell counts were estimated. The protocol was immunoSEQ multiplex PCR, while the TCRdb copy is restricted to in-frame clones and leaves out a portion. D and trimming were read from the DNA, whereas the V and J calls and clone size are those reported in that table. The sample records about 96,000 clones, roughly 80% being singletons. This clone was found once. The TCR originated in a woman aged 60-75 years with acute or convalescent COVID-19. Specimen: peripheral blood. This chain connects TRBV5-1 to TRBJ2-2, with 9 bases lining up with TRBD1. The CDR3 DNA reads TGCGCCAGCAGCTTCGGGACAGGGTGGAACACCGGGGAGCTGTTTTTT. It codes for CASSFGTGWNTGELFF.